One and the same sample provided the 20 T cell receptor beta chains below, sequenced in a study of blood T cell repertoires in COVID-19. TCRdb keeps only in-frame clones here, not all; method: immunoSEQ multiplex PCR. The sample has fewer than 200,000 clones, around nine tenths seen once. Sequenced: peripheral blood. These TCRs come from a woman in her late teens or twenties who had recovered from COVID-19.

This chain connects TRBV7-9 to TRBJ2-6, with D possibly being TRBD1 (6 bases). The CDR3 loop spans 17 amino acids. Trimming cost V 4 bases and J 2 bases, with 15 bases left between them. Germline CDR1 is SEHNR and CDR2 is FQNEAQ (reference sequence). CDR3 protein: CASSYPGTGTGANVLTF. The DNA of the CDR3 is TGTGCCAGCAGCTACCCGGGCACAGGGACTGGGGCCAACGTCCTGACTTTC.

The chain is built from TRBV27 and TRBJ2-1; TRBD2 matches at 14 bases. The junction had 3 bases not matched to a gene; V was cut back by 3 bases and J by 2 bases. CDR1 is MNHEY and CDR2 is SMNVEV in the germline V gene (reference sequence). The CDR3 totals 17 residues. As DNA, the CDR3 is TGTGCCAGCAGTTTCGGACTAGCGGGAGGAGCCTACAATGAGCAGTTCTTC. Protein product: CASSFGLAGGAYNEQFF.

The chain has TRBV19 and TRBJ2-1, with 10 nucleotides matching TRBD2. V was clipped by 0 bases and J by 2 bases; unmatched bases: 1. The CDR3 has 16 amino acids. Germline CDR1 is LNHDA and CDR2 is SQIVND (reference sequence). Here the CDR3 reads CASSIELAGTYNEQFF. Here the CDR3 DNA reads TGTGCCAGTAGTATAGAACTAGCGGGGACCTACAATGAGCAGTTCTTC. Drawing the rest from reference TRBV19 and TRBJ2-1, the complete variable domain is DGGITQSPKYLFRKEGQNVTLSCEQNLNHDAMYWYRQDPGQGLRLIYYSQIVNDFQKGDIAEGYSVSREKKESFPLTVTSAQKNPTAFYLCASSIELAGTYNEQFFGPGTRLTVL.

V usage is TRBV27 and J usage is TRBJ1-4; 7 bases are a match to TRBD1. This CDR3 region has 17 residues. V lost 5 bases to trimming and J lost 4 bases; unmatched junction nucleotides: 13. The germline gives CDR1 MNHEY, CDR2 SMNVEV (reference sequence). The CDR3 sequence: CASSLISQGRGNEKLFF. CDR3 DNA sequence: TGTGCCAGCAGTCTCATTTCACAGGGGCGGGGTAATGAAAAACTGTTTTTT. Complete variable domain (other parts from reference TRBV27 and TRBJ1-4): EAQVTQNPRYLITVTGKKLTVTCSQNMNHEYMSWYRQDPGLGLRQIYYSMNVEVTDKGDVPEGYKVSRKEKRNFPLILESPSPNQTSLYFCASSLISQGRGNEKLFFGSGTQLSVL.

The sample holds one count of this clone. The V gene is TRBV7-9, the J gene TRBJ1-1; TRBD1 might be the D (5 bases). V lost 5 bases, J lost 3 bases, and 19 bases lay in between. This CDR3 contains 16 residues. Germline loops: CDR1 SEHNR, CDR2 FQNEAQ (reference sequence). CDR3 in amino acids: CASSASMGQGDTEAFF. CDR3 in DNA: TGTGCCAGCAGCGCGTCCATGGGGCAAGGTGACACTGAAGCTTTCTTT.

The chain carries TRBV5-1 and TRBJ1-6; 7 bases are a match to TRBD1. Per germline, CDR1 SGHRS and CDR2 YFSETQ. Trimming took 3 bases from V and 5 from J; bases not matched to a gene: 5. There are 15 residues in the CDR3. The CDR3 is CASSSDRWNNSPLHF. The CDR3 coding sequence is TGCGCCAGCAGCTCGGACAGGTGGAATAATTCACCCCTCCACTTT.

This chain links TRBV29-1 with TRBJ1-2; the match to TRBD1 covers 7 bases. The germline gives CDR1 SQVTM, CDR2 ANQGSEA. Trimming at V came to 6 bases and at J to 5 bases, leaving 9 bases not matched to a gene. This CDR3 comprises 13 residues. The DNA of the CDR3 is TGCAGCGTCGCTGACAGGGCCTCTTATGGCTACACCTTC. Translated: CSVADRASYGYTF. Using reference TRBV29-1 and TRBJ1-2 for the parts outside the CDR3, the full variable domain is SAVISQKPSRDICQRGTSLTIQCQVDSQVTMMFWYRQQPGQSLTLIATANQGSEATYESGFVIDKFPISRPNLTFSTLTVSNMSPEDSSIYLCSVADRASYGYTFGSGTRLTVV.

V is TRBV4-3 and J is TRBJ2-1; D might be TRBD2 (6 bases). The V end lost 1 base, the J end lost 9 bases, and 16 bases lay between the germline ends. In germline, CDR1 is LGHNA, CDR2 YSLEER. The CDR3 loop spans 15 amino acids. The CDR3: CASSQATIAEPEQFF. As DNA, the CDR3 is TGCGCCAGCAGCCAAGCGACTATAGCGGAACCTGAGCAGTTCTTC.

V gene TRBV29-1 combines with J gene TRBJ2-5; D possibly corresponds to TRBD1 (6 bases). This CDR3 is 12 amino acids long. V lost 6 bases and J 5 bases, leaving 13 bases between the germline ends. CDR1 and CDR2 from the germline V gene are SQVTM and ANQGSEA. As DNA, the CDR3 is TGCAGCGTATCGCAGGGGCAGGAGACCCAGTACTTC. Its protein product is CSVSQGQETQYF.

V is TRBV18 and J is TRBJ1-5, with 7 positions matching TRBD1. The CDR3 is made up of 15 amino acids. V lost 3 bases and J lost 5; bases outside the gene matches: 7. CDR1 and CDR2 from the germline V gene are KGHSH and LQKENI. The DNA of the CDR3 is TGTGCCAGCTCACCCCTGAGGGGGCAAGATCAGCCCCAGCATTTT. This translates into CASSPLRGQDQPQHF. Supplemented by reference TRBV18 and TRBJ1-5, the full variable domain reads NAGVMQNPRHLVRRRGQEARLRCSPMKGHSHVYWYRQLPEEGLKFMVYLQKENIIDESGMPKERFSAEFPKEGPSILRIQQVVRGDSAAYFCASSPLRGQDQPQHFGDGTRLSIL.

The chain is built from TRBV19 and TRBJ2-7, with 7 nucleotides matching TRBD1. The CDR3 runs to 16 residues. V dropped 4 bases and J dropped 5; count of bases not matched to a gene: 14. Per the germline V gene, CDR1 is LNHDA and CDR2 is SQIVND (reference sequence). CDR3 DNA sequence: TGTGCCAGTAGTACCCCCCGCCAAACAGGGGTCGACGAGCAGTACTTC. This encodes CASSTPRQTGVDEQYF.

The gene calls are TRBV6-5 and TRBJ1-2, with 8 bases matching TRBD1. Germline CDR1 reads MNHEY; CDR2 reads SVGAGI. The ends lost 6 bases at V and 7 bases at J; junction bases unmatched: 4. The CDR3 is 12 amino acids. The DNA for the CDR3 is TGTGCCAGCAGCTACAGGGGGGGTGGCTACACCTTC. Residues: CASSYRGGGYTF.

The chain has TRBV9 and TRBJ1-1; 8 nucleotides match TRBD1. The V and J ends lost 6 bases and 0 bases, in that order; junction bases with no gene match: 4. The CDR3 has 14 amino acids. Germline V gene sequence: CDR1 SGDLS, CDR2 YYNGEE. CDR3 in amino acids: CASTATGVNTEAFF. The CDR3 DNA is TGTGCCAGCACCGCGACAGGGGTGAACACTGAAGCTTTCTTT.

As DNA, the CDR3 is TGCAGTGCTAGTATACGCCGGGACATACTTAGCTCCTACGAGCAGTACGTC. Protein product: CSASIRRDILSSYEQYV. The chain employs TRBV20-1 and TRBJ2-7; D may be TRBD1 (6 bases). The V and J ends lost 3 bases and 0 bases respectively, with 21 bases between them. The germline gives CDR1 DFQATT, CDR2 SNEGSKA (reference sequence). The CDR3 has 17 amino acids.

The rearrangement uses TRBV15 and TRBJ2-7; 7 bases align to TRBD1. V shed 1 base, J shed 2 bases, and the junction held 2 bases outside the gene matches. The CDR3 has 14 residues. Germline CDR1 is LNHNV and CDR2 is YYDKDF (reference sequence). For the CDR3, the DNA is TGTGCCACCAGCAGAGCAGACAGGGCCTACGAGCAGTACGTC. It is translated as CATSRADRAYEQYV.

This clone was seen a handful of times. This rearrangement joins TRBV4-2 to TRBJ1-5; no firm D call. Germline assignment: CDR1 LGHNA and CDR2 YNFKEQ. CDR3 length: 13 amino acids. The V and J ends lost 2 bases and 4 bases respectively, with 6 bases between them. The CDR3 loop is CASSQFLNQPQHF. The CDR3 bases are TGTGCCAGCAGCCAATTCCTTAATCAGCCCCAGCATTTT.

This clone was observed a few times. The chain carries TRBV24-1 and TRBJ1-4, with TRBD1 identical over 9 bases. The V gene's germline CDR1 is KGHDR and CDR2 SFDVKD. The ends lost 4 bases at V and 6 bases at J; junction bases unmatched: 8. The CDR3 runs 16 residues. CDR3: CATSDTRQGGDEKLFF. The CDR3 DNA follows: TGTGCCACCAGTGACACGAGACAGGGGGGTGATGAAAAACTGTTTTTT.

This chain joins TRBV5-6 and TRBJ2-3, with D possibly being TRBD1 (5 bases). This CDR3 spans 15 amino acids. V was trimmed by 4 bases and J by 2 bases, leaving 14 bases between them. CDR1 and CDR2 (germline): SGHDT, YYEEEE. In nucleotides, the CDR3 is TGTGCCAGCAGCCCCCAAAGGGGCCTCACAGATACGCAGTATTTT. Amino acids: CASSPQRGLTDTQYF.

V is TRBV15 and J is TRBJ2-7, with unresolved D. The length of the CDR3 is 14 residues. The V gene's germline CDR1 is LNHNV and CDR2 YYDKDF (reference sequence). Trimming took 0 bases from V and 2 from J, leaving 8 bases between them. This chain's CDR3 is CATSRDLTAYEQYV. The CDR3 nucleotides read TGTGCCACCAGCAGAGATCTAACGGCCTACGAGCAGTACGTC.

This sequence joins TRBV13 and TRBJ2-5, with D perhaps matching TRBD1 (6 bases). V was pared by 5 bases and J by 13 bases, with 17 bases between. Germline V gene data show CDR1 as PRHDT and CDR2 as FYEKMQ (reference sequence). The CDR3 runs 12 residues. The CDR3 DNA is TGTGCCAGCAGCCAGGGACACCAAAAGGTGTACTTC. It translates to CASSQGHQKVYF.